This T cell receptor (beta chain) was documented in a study of blood T cell repertoires in COVID-19. Study-level information: Some COVID-19 samples were acute and others convalescent; all came from the United States, Italy and Spain. From T cells, B-cell-depleted T cells, or PBMCs came the material, which was cDNA or gDNA.

Libraries were prepared by immunoSEQ multiplex PCR; TCRdb keeps only in-frame clonotypes and omits some of them. The sample comprises approximately 170,000 clones, roughly 70% of which are singletons, and approximately 3% rests with the top ten. The CDR3 runs to 14 residues. J lost 6 bases, V lost 1 base, and 3 bases had no gene match. The germline CDR1 and CDR2 sequences are MNHEY and SVGEGT. Sequenced input: peripheral blood. The chain carries TRBV6-2 or TRBV6-3 and TRBJ1-5, with TRBD1 matching 7 bases. The clonotype comes from a woman older than 75 with acute or convalescent COVID-19. CDR3 coding DNA: TGTGCCAGCAGTTACTTAGGGGGCGGTCAGCCCCAGCATTTT. Translation: CASSYLGGGQPQHF.